Following are 32 T cell receptor beta chains from one sample sequenced in a study of shared clonotypes between healthy human individuals. Naive CD8 isolation took CD45RO-negative cells positively selected for CCR7 and excluded terminally differentiated effector memory CD45RA+ cells. Libraries were prepared by immunoSEQ multiplex PCR; TCRdb keeps only in-frame clonotypes and omits some of them. The sample includes 650,000 to 800,000 clones, approximately 90% of them seen just once. The sample was naive CD8+ T cells sorted from blood. The receptors here all came from a young man in good health.

The V and J genes are TRBV7-8 and TRBJ1-2; D not certain. CDR3 length: 15 residues. The V end was cut by 0 bases, the J end by 4 bases, with 12 bases between. Germline V gene lookup returns CDR1 SGHVS and CDR2 FQNEAQ. The CDR3 sequence: CASSLAAVLGYGYTF. As DNA, the CDR3 is TGTGCCAGCAGCTTAGCAGCGGTATTGGGCTATGGCTACACCTTC.

CDR3 amino acids: CASRRESNNSPLHF. CDR3 DNA sequence: TGTGCCAGCAGGCGAGAAAGCAATAATTCACCCCTCCACTTT. The rearrangement uses TRBV2 and TRBJ1-6; no firm D call. CDR3 length: 14 amino acids. Trimming removed 6 bases at V and 5 bases at J, with 11 bases between. Germline V gives CDR1 SNHLY, CDR2 FYNNEI.

The rearrangement uses TRBV30 and TRBJ2-7; D is ambiguous. Germline CDR1 and CDR2: GTSNPN and SVGIG (reference sequence). CDR3 length equals 13 residues. Trimming pared 0 bases from V and 1 base from J, leaving 7 bases between. The CDR3 nucleotides read TGTGCCTGGAGTGTCGACTCTTCCTACGAGCAGTACTTC. Translated: CAWSVDSSYEQYF.

The rearrangement links TRBV6-1 to TRBJ1-5; no clear D gene. Germline V CDR1 and CDR2: MNHNS, SASEGT. The length of the CDR3 is 14 residues. Trimming left V 5 bases short and J 3 bases short, with 11 bases between. CDR3 protein: CASSPSGYNQPQHF. CDR3 DNA: TGTGCCAGCAGTCCCTCGGGTTACAATCAGCCCCAGCATTTT.

The chain uses TRBV27 and TRBJ1-2, with no clear D. Germline assignment: CDR1 MNHEY and CDR2 SMNVEV (reference sequence). The CDR3 has 14 residues. Trimming cost V 4 bases and J 1 base, with 10 bases left between them. CDR3 sequence (DNA): TGTGCCAGCAGTTCCGGTATGAGTAACTATGGCTACACCTTC. This encodes CASSSGMSNYGYTF.

The rearrangement uses TRBV28 and TRBJ2-2; TRBD2 is a possible D gene (6 bases). The CDR3 runs 16 residues. V dropped 5 bases and J dropped 2 bases, with 15 bases sitting between them. Per germline, CDR1 MDHEN and CDR2 SYDVKM. Here the CDR3 DNA reads TGTGCCAGCAGTCCCGACTGGGGGGAAAACACCGGGGAGCTGTTTTTT. Residues: CASSPDWGENTGELFF.

The chain carries TRBV6-1 and TRBJ2-1; weak D call: TRBD2 (6 bases). Trimming pared 1 base from V and 7 bases from J, leaving 17 bases between. The germline gives CDR1 MNHNS, CDR2 SASEGT. The CDR3 has 16 residues. The DNA for the CDR3 is TGTGCCAGCAGTGAAGGTCTGACTAGAACTCTTAATGAGCAGTTCTTC. Its protein is CASSEGLTRTLNEQFF.

The rearrangement uses TRBV18 and TRBJ1-1; D not certain. The CDR3 consists of 16 residues. The V gene lost 2 bases and the J gene lost 0 bases, with 13 bases spanning the gap. The germline gives CDR1 KGHSH, CDR2 LQKENI. The CDR3 is CASSPKMMSMNTEAFF. The CDR3 bases are TGTGCCAGCTCACCAAAAATGATGTCCATGAACACTGAAGCTTTCTTT.

V gene TRBV14 combines with J gene TRBJ2-5; possible D gene TRBD2, 6 bases. V lost 5 bases and J 2 bases, leaving 15 bases between the germline ends. The CDR3 loop spans 15 amino acids. Germline V gene lookup returns CDR1 SGHDN and CDR2 FVKESK. CDR3 residues: CASSYLGSFQETQYF. CDR3 sequence (DNA): TGTGCCAGCAGCTATCTCGGGAGTTTTCAAGAGACCCAGTACTTC.

This clone has just a few counts. In DNA, the CDR3 is TGTGCCAGCAGTTACTCGAGGCAGGGGGAGACCCAGTACTTC. Its translation: CASSYSRQGETQYF. This chain joins TRBV6-5 and TRBJ2-5, with a weak D call TRBD1 (6 bases). The CDR3 spans 14 residues. Germline V CDR1 and CDR2: MNHEY, SVGAGI. The V gene lost 0 bases and the J gene lost 5 bases, with 10 bases spanning the gap.

The V call is TRBV2, the J call TRBJ2-1; D is possibly TRBD1 or TRBD2 (5 bases each). The germline CDR1 and CDR2 sequences are SNHLY and FYNNEI. This CDR3 region has 15 residues. V lost 6 bases and J lost 0, with 12 bases in between. In nucleotides, the CDR3 is TGTGCCAGCAGCGGGGACGGCGGCTCCTACAATGAGCAGTTCTTC. It yields the protein CASSGDGGSYNEQFF.

This clone has only a few counts. The CDR3 DNA reads TGTGCCAGCAGTTTATCTTCCGGGACAGGGAGCTACGAGCAGTACTTC. As protein: CASSLSSGTGSYEQYF. This chain connects TRBV27 to TRBJ2-7; 9 bases agree with TRBD1. The CDR3 extends over 16 amino acids. Germline V gives CDR1 MNHEY, CDR2 SMNVEV (reference sequence). J lost 3 bases, V lost 0 bases, and 6 bases had no gene match.

Only one count was recorded for this clone. This chain uses TRBV27 with TRBJ2-2, with D unclear. V lost 0 bases to trimming and J lost 7 bases, with 6 bases between them. This CDR3 region has 13 residues. CDR1 is MNHEY, CDR2 SMNVEV, per germline (reference sequence). The CDR3 reads CASSLSWIGELFF. CDR3 nucleotides: TGTGCCAGCAGTTTATCGTGGATCGGGGAGCTGTTTTTT.

The chain uses TRBV19 and TRBJ2-7, with 8 nucleotides matching TRBD1. This CDR3 is built from 18 residues. CDR1 is LNHDA, CDR2 SQIVND, per germline (reference sequence). J was trimmed by 2 bases and V by 4 bases; bases with no gene match: 16. DNA for the CDR3: TGTGCCAGTAGTACCAGAAGGGACAGGCCTTTGGTCACCTACGAGCAGTACTTC. This translates into CASSTRRDRPLVTYEQYF.

This sequence joins TRBV27 and TRBJ2-7; 7 nucleotides match TRBD1. The CDR3 covers 15 residues. V trimming: 2 bases; J trimming: 0 bases; junction bases outside the gene matches: 4. Germline assignment: CDR1 MNHEY and CDR2 SMNVEV (reference sequence). The CDR3 loop is CASSLTGVSSYEQYF. The CDR3 coding sequence is TGTGCCAGCAGTTTAACAGGGGTTAGCTCCTACGAGCAGTACTTC.

J is TRBJ2-7 and V is TRBV5-8; TRBD2 is a possible D gene (5 bases). Germline V gives CDR1 SGHTS, CDR2 YDEGEE. The CDR3 totals 14 residues. The V and J ends lost 1 base and 2 bases respectively, with 10 bases between them. The DNA of the CDR3 is TGTGCCAGCAGCTTGACATTGGGAGCCTACGAGCAGTACTTC. Its translation is CASSLTLGAYEQYF.

This chain connects TRBV29-1 to TRBJ2-2, with 8 bases identical to TRBD1. Germline V gives CDR1 SQVTM, CDR2 ANQGSEA. This CDR3 contains 13 residues. Trimming removed 7 bases from V and 3 bases from J; junction bases left unmatched: 4. Written as DNA, the CDR3 is TGCAGCGCGCAGGGGGCGGACACCGGGGAGCTGTTTTTT. This codes for CSAQGADTGELFF.

Concerning this clone: Germline and junction disagree at one end, which may indicate a read error. The J gene is TRBJ2-1, the V gene TRBV13; D possibly corresponds to TRBD1 (5 bases). This CDR3 is built from 13 residues. Germline values: CDR1 PRHDT, CDR2 FYEKMQ (reference sequence). CDR3: CASSLGGAGLLVF. CDR3 in DNA: TGTGCCAGCAGTCTTGGCGGTGCAGGGTTGCTCGTCTTC.

Turning to this clone: This specimen includes other DNA sequences encoding the same CDR3. The chain recombines TRBV11-2 with TRBJ2-7, with D maybe TRBD2 (6 bases). Trimming removed 1 base from V and 2 bases from J, with 12 bases in between. The germline V gene has CDR1 SGHAT and CDR2 FQNNGV. The CDR3 extends over 15 amino acids. CDR3 nucleotide sequence: TGTGCCAGCAGCTTAGGATGGAGGGCCGCCTACGAGCAGTACTTC. This gives the protein CASSLGWRAAYEQYF.

The V and J genes are TRBV28 and TRBJ1-5; no reliable D call. The germline V gene has CDR1 MDHEN and CDR2 SYDVKM. CDR3 length: 13 amino acids. Trimming stripped 2 bases from V and 4 bases from J, with 6 bases between. The CDR3 region has the DNA TGTGCCAGCAGTTTAGAGGAGAATCAGCCCCAGCATTTT. Encoded protein: CASSLEENQPQHF.

The chain couples TRBV4-1 to TRBJ2-3, with D perhaps TRBD2 (6 bases). The ends were cut back, 0 bases at V and 4 bases at J, with 17 bases in the middle. Looked up from germline, CDR1 is MGHRA and CDR2 is YSYEKL. This CDR3 region has 17 residues. The CDR3 DNA reads TGCGCCAGCAGCCAAGAGGACGGGGGAAGTTTATCAGATACGCAGTATTTT. Translating it yields CASSQEDGGSLSDTQYF.

J is TRBJ2-3 and V is TRBV5-8; maybe TRBD2 (6 bases). The CDR3 extends over 17 amino acids. Trimming removed 5 bases at V and 4 bases at J, with 23 bases between. Germline CDR1 and CDR2: SGHTS and YDEGEE. CDR3 region: CASSHAVAETRSDTQYF. The CDR3 DNA reads as TGTGCCAGCAGTCATGCCGTAGCGGAAACTAGATCAGATACGCAGTATTTT.

The chain combines TRBV11-2 with TRBJ2-1; D uncertain. CDR1 is SGHAT, CDR2 FQNNGV, per germline. The V and J ends lost 4 bases and 0 bases respectively, with 4 bases between them. The CDR3 runs to 13 residues. CDR3 amino acids: CASSYSSYNEQFF. CDR3 in DNA: TGTGCCAGCAGCTATAGCTCCTACAATGAGCAGTTCTTC.

This chain links TRBV20-1 with TRBJ1-1, with D unclear. This CDR3 region has 11 residues. Trimming removed 5 bases from V and 5 bases from J, with 9 bases in between. Looked up from germline, CDR1 is DFQATT and CDR2 is SNEGSKA (reference sequence). CDR3 DNA sequence: TGCAGTGCTCCTGAGGGTACTGAAGCTTTCTTT. Protein sequence: CSAPEGTEAFF.

This chain connects TRBV11-2 to TRBJ2-7, with 12 bases lining up with TRBD2. Germline V gene data show CDR1 as SGHAT and CDR2 as FQNNGV. V lost 5 bases to trimming and J lost 3 bases; unmatched junction nucleotides: 11. The CDR3 is made up of 17 amino acids. CDR3 coding DNA: TGTGCCAGCAGCCCGGGACTAGCGGGCGGAATACACTACGAGCAGTACTTC. This encodes CASSPGLAGGIHYEQYF.

The V gene is TRBV10-2, the J gene TRBJ1-4; D is unresolved. Germline CDR1 and CDR2: WSHSY and SAAADI. CDR3 length equals 14 residues. Trimming cost V 7 bases and J 8 bases, with 17 bases left between them. The DNA for the CDR3 is TGCGCCAGCAACCCCGGAGGGAGCGAGGAAAAACTGTTTTTT. It codes for CASNPGGSEEKLFF.

A word on this clone: The sample carries other DNA sequences with the same CDR3. V and J are TRBV7-2 and TRBJ2-7; 10 bases are a match to TRBD1. Germline values: CDR1 SGHTA, CDR2 FQGNSA. The CDR3 runs to 14 residues. J lost 3 bases, V lost 5 bases, and 4 bases had no gene match. CDR3 region: CASSPTGGLYEQYF. CDR3 bases: TGTGCCAGCAGCCCGACAGGGGGCCTCTACGAGCAGTACTTC. Using reference TRBV7-2 and TRBJ2-7 for the parts outside the CDR3, the full variable domain is GAGVSQSPSNKVTEKGKDVELRCDPISGHTALYWYRQSLGQGLEFLIYFQGNSAPDKSGLPSDRFSAERTGGSVSTLTIQRTQQEDSAVYLCASSPTGGLYEQYFGPGTRLTVT.

The chain joins TRBV6-5 to TRBJ2-5; 9 bases agree with TRBD2. There are 14 residues in the CDR3. Per germline, CDR1 MNHEY and CDR2 SVGAGI. V dropped 4 bases and J dropped 5; count of bases not matched to a gene: 5. The CDR3 is CASSWNSGSETQYF. In DNA form, the CDR3 reads TGTGCCAGCAGTTGGAATAGCGGGAGTGAGACCCAGTACTTC.

The rearrangement uses TRBV10-2 and TRBJ1-2; D may be TRBD1 (6 bases). The V end was cut by 6 bases, the J end by 5 bases, with 10 bases between. The CDR3 runs 12 residues. Germline V gene data show CDR1 as WSHSY and CDR2 as SAAADI. The CDR3 nucleotides read TGCGCCAGCAGACAGGGAGGATATGGCTACACCTTC. Residues: CASRQGGYGYTF.

The rearrangement links TRBV28 to TRBJ1-2, with D hard to call. The CDR3 length is 16 residues. CDR1 and CDR2 from the germline V gene are MDHEN and SYDVKM. V was cut by 6 bases and J by 4 bases, with 21 bases left in between. CDR3 in DNA: TGTGCCAGCAGCCCTGGGTTGGGTACAGATTTCTATGGCTACACCTTC. It yields the protein CASSPGLGTDFYGYTF.

The CDR3 DNA follows: TGTGCCAGCAGTCATGGACTAGCGGGAAACACCGGGGAGCTGTTTTTT. This gives the protein CASSHGLAGNTGELFF. This chain joins TRBV6-6 and TRBJ2-2, with TRBD2 matching 12 bases. The CDR3 length is 16 residues. J gave up 2 bases and V 5 bases, and 3 bases lay outside the gene matches. The germline CDR1 and CDR2 sequences are MNHNY and SVGAGI (reference sequence).

This clone was found a few times. The chain employs TRBV7-8 and TRBJ2-6, with D perhaps matching TRBD2 (6 bases). In germline, CDR1 is SGHVS, CDR2 FQNEAQ. CDR3 size: 18 residues. The V and J ends lost 3 bases and 0 bases respectively, with 15 bases between them. CDR3 region: CASSLPGGPFSGANVLTF. CDR3 DNA: TGTGCCAGCAGCTTGCCCGGGGGACCGTTCTCTGGGGCCAACGTCCTGACTTTC.